Sequencing of this T cell receptor beta chain was carried out in a study of T-cell memory formation after mild COVID-19. Turning to the study itself: In these data, TCR clusters were largely donor specific.

This clonotype appeared a few times. Its specificity is unknown. Study results and caveats: The second-wave clones peaking on day 37 were not confirmed as SARS-CoV-2-specific. There were some responding clones in pre-infection memory, which suggested that cross-reactive memory had joined.

The TCR alpha and TCR beta cDNA libraries, bearing sample barcodes and UMIs, were generated by 5'RACE using constant-segment primers. TCRdb independently ran MiXCR on the 5' RACE reads; one entry per CDR3 protein. The data show fewer than 500,000 distinct CDR3 sequences, approximately 25% seen once. The V gene's germline CDR1 is MNHEY and CDR2 SMNVEV (reference sequence). The CDR3 totals 16 residues. V lost 5 bases and J lost 4, with 20 bases in between. Input material: PBMCs or a T cell subset sorted from them (not recorded which). V gene TRBV27 combines with J gene TRBJ1-1; a weak D match, TRBD1 (5 bases). The clonotype was recovered from an adult woman who had mild COVID-19 (a few samples of this study predate the infection). Cell type and time point are not known. DNA of the CDR3: TGTGCCAGCAGTAAGAATGGGCGGACAATCGGCACTGAAGCTTTCTTT. It translates to CASSKNGRTIGTEAFF.